The 32 T cell receptor beta chains below were found in one sample sequenced in a study of T cells in Graves' hyperthyroidism and ophthalmopathy. The source material, RNA transcripts, was used to amplify TCR beta CDR3 regions. During a first-round RT-PCR of the TCR CDR3, the HTBI primer set was used. One entry per CDR3 protein results from TCRdb running MiXCR on the multiplex PCR reads. The sample holds fewer than 250,000 distinct CDR3 sequences, roughly 22% seen once. Sequencing was carried out using blood. These receptors all stem from a woman aged 35 to 49 with Graves' ophthalmopathy.

This clonotype has a count of ten or more. The chain is built from TRBV25-1 and TRBJ1-1; no clear D gene. Germline assignment: CDR1 MGHDK and CDR2 SYGVNS. Trimming left V 7 bases short and J 11 bases short, with 11 bases between. The CDR3 sequence is 10 residues long. In DNA, the CDR3 is TGTGCCAGCAACCCCTTTAGGGCTTTCTTT. It specifies CASNPFRAFF.

Many counts were recorded for this clonotype. The chain carries TRBV19 and TRBJ1-2; a weak D match, TRBD1 (6 bases). The germline V gene has CDR1 LNHDA and CDR2 SQIVND (reference sequence). V lost 4 bases to trimming and J lost 4 bases, with 16 bases between them. The length of the CDR3 is 15 residues. The CDR3 sequence: CASSSRATGTYGYTF. CDR3 nucleotide sequence: TGTGCCAGTAGTAGCCGGGCGACAGGAACCTATGGCTACACCTTC.

The table lists this clonotype with many counts. This chain links TRBV28 with TRBJ2-2, with D unclear. V lost 1 base, J lost 4 bases, and 16 bases lay in between. Germline CDR1 reads MDHEN; CDR2 reads SYDVKM. The CDR3 is 17 amino acids. CDR3 sequence (DNA): TGTGCCAGCAGTTTATACTTGGAAGTCGGAGTCACCGGGGAGCTGTTTTTT. This encodes CASSLYLEVGVTGELFF.

The chain is built from TRBV27 and TRBJ2-7, with D perhaps TRBD2 (5 bases). This CDR3 has 16 amino acids. Germline loops: CDR1 MNHEY, CDR2 SMNVEV (reference sequence). The V gene lost 6 bases and the J gene lost 2 bases, with 20 bases spanning the gap. The CDR3 loop is CASRGVGPPGTYEQYF. CDR3 DNA sequence: TGTGCCAGCAGGGGAGTCGGGCCGCCTGGGACCTACGAGCAGTACTTC.

The chain combines TRBV4-2 with TRBJ2-2; 10 positions match TRBD2. The CDR3 covers 17 residues. Germline loops: CDR1 LGHNA, CDR2 YNFKEQ. The ends lost 1 base at V and 3 bases at J; junction bases unmatched: 5. CDR3 residues: CASSQGRTSGYTGELFF. The CDR3 region has the DNA TGTGCCAGCAGCCAAGGGCGGACTAGCGGTTACACCGGGGAGCTGTTTTTT.

In its sample, this clonotype was seen many times. This chain uses TRBV4-1 with TRBJ1-1; no definite D call. V dropped 0 bases and J dropped 6 bases, with 23 bases sitting between them. Germline CDR1 reads MGHRA; CDR2 reads YSYEKL. This CDR3 comprises 18 residues. CDR3 residues: CASSQDLWGRVRLPEAFF. The CDR3 DNA is TGCGCCAGCAGCCAAGATTTATGGGGAAGGGTTCGATTGCCTGAAGCTTTCTTT.

Only a few counts were recorded for this clonotype. The chain uses TRBV3-1 and TRBJ2-7; D is possibly TRBD1 (6 bases). Germline V gives CDR1 LGHDT, CDR2 YNNKEL (reference sequence). V was trimmed by 3 bases and J by 2 bases, leaving 14 bases between them. This CDR3 spans 15 amino acids. The DNA for the CDR3 is TGTGCCAGCAGCCAGACAGGTCAGGGAGCCTACGAGCAGTACTTC. This encodes CASSQTGQGAYEQYF.

This clonotype was detected many times. This chain uses TRBV20-1 with TRBJ1-3; unclear D gene. The CDR3 is 14 amino acids. Germline CDR1 is DFQATT and CDR2 is SNEGSKA (reference sequence). V was shortened by 1 base and J by 0 bases, with 7 bases between the two germline ends. As DNA, the CDR3 is TGCAGTGCTAGAGTCGCGAACTCTGGAAACACCATATATTTT. Translating gives CSARVANSGNTIYF.

V gene TRBV6-5 combines with J gene TRBJ1-2; D unclear. This CDR3 has 14 residues. Germline CDR1 MNHEY, CDR2 SVGAGI. Trimming removed 0 bases from V and 2 bases from J, with 7 bases in between. CDR3 protein: CASSYSGFNYGYTF. The CDR3 DNA reads TGTGCCAGCAGTTACTCGGGGTTCAACTATGGCTACACCTTC.

At least ten counts were recorded for this clonotype. This chain uses TRBV11-1 with TRBJ2-7, with TRBD1 identical over 9 bases. After removal of 2 bases from V and 3 bases from J, the junction contained 2 bases not matched to a gene. The CDR3 length is 14 residues. The germline CDR1 and CDR2 sequences are SGHAT and FQDESV (reference sequence). The CDR3 here is CASSLTGGVYEQYF. Here the CDR3 DNA reads TGTGCCAGCAGCTTAACAGGGGGCGTCTACGAGCAGTACTTC.

This clonotype was detected many times. The rearrangement links TRBV5-1 to TRBJ2-7; 13 bases line up with TRBD2. V trimming: 1 base; J trimming: 5 bases; junction bases outside the gene matches: 6. The CDR3 contains 16 residues. The germline CDR1 and CDR2 sequences are SGHRS and YFSETQ. This CDR3 is CASSLTRTSGSHEQYF. The CDR3 coding sequence is TGCGCCAGCAGCTTGACCCGGACTAGCGGGAGCCACGAGCAGTACTTC.

The gene calls are TRBV28 and TRBJ1-5, with D possibly TRBD1 on 6 matching bases. This CDR3 comprises 14 residues. Per the germline V gene, CDR1 is MDHEN and CDR2 is SYDVKM. The V and J ends lost 6 bases and 7 bases respectively, with 16 bases between them. DNA of the CDR3: TGTGCCAGCAGGGGGGGGCCCCCAAGGCAGCCCCAGCATTTT. This translates into CASRGGPPRQPQHF.

This clonotype was seen repeatedly, ten times or more. J is TRBJ2-7 and V is TRBV5-1; D is ambiguous. Trimming cost V 0 bases and J 5 bases, with 12 bases left between them. The V gene's germline CDR1 is SGHRS and CDR2 YFSETQ. The CDR3 covers 14 residues. The CDR3 loop is CASSLEGLVDEQYF. The CDR3 region has the DNA TGCGCCAGCAGCTTGGAGGGATTGGTAGACGAGCAGTACTTC.

This clonotype was detected many times. The chain carries TRBV7-8 and TRBJ1-1; the D is unclear. The CDR3 has 13 amino acids. V was clipped by 3 bases and J by 1 base, with 6 bases between them. In germline, CDR1 is SGHVS, CDR2 FQNEAQ. For the CDR3, the DNA is TGTGCCAGCAGCTTCCAGAGGAACACTGAAGCTTTCTTT. This translates into CASSFQRNTEAFF. Variable domain in full (rest from reference TRBV7-8 and TRBJ1-1): GAGVSQSPRYKVAKRGQDVALRCDPISGHVSLFWYQQALGQGPEFLTYFQNEAQLDKSGLPSDRFFAERPEGSVSTLKIQRTQQEDSAVYLCASSFQRNTEAFFGQGTRLTVV.

This clonotype was seen repeatedly, ten times or more. The V and J genes are TRBV27 and TRBJ2-5; perhaps TRBD1 as D (6 bases). From germline, CDR1 is MNHEY and CDR2 SMNVEV (reference sequence). This CDR3 is built from 14 residues. The V gene lost 1 base and the J gene lost 4 bases, with 10 bases spanning the gap. This chain's CDR3 is CASSLLGGGETQYF. The CDR3 DNA follows: TGTGCCAGCAGTTTATTAGGGGGTGGAGAGACCCAGTACTTC.

This clonotype was observed many times. V gene TRBV6-5 combines with J gene TRBJ1-2; D unresolved. CDR1 MNHEY and CDR2 SVGAGI come from the germline V gene. The CDR3 is made up of 15 amino acids. V lost 0 bases and J 5 bases, leaving 13 bases between the germline ends. CDR3 loop: CASSYSSLVGYGYTF. The DNA of the CDR3 is TGTGCCAGCAGTTACTCGAGTCTGGTGGGGTATGGCTACACCTTC.

V gene TRBV2 combines with J gene TRBJ1-5; D may be TRBD1 (5 bases). The length of the CDR3 is 14 residues. The germline CDR1 and CDR2 sequences are SNHLY and FYNNEI. V was pared by 8 bases and J by 2 bases, with 13 bases between. The CDR3 DNA sequence: TGTGCCAGCGCCGAGGTCAGGGGCAATCAGCCCCAGCATTTT. Its protein product is CASAEVRGNQPQHF.

The rearrangement links TRBV11-2 to TRBJ2-7, with 7 positions matching TRBD1. CDR3 length equals 14 residues. Losses at the gene ends were 3 bases for V and 6 bases for J; bases not matched to a gene: 8. Germline values: CDR1 SGHAT, CDR2 FQNNGV. The CDR3 here is CASSFRQGRIEQYF. Here the CDR3 DNA reads TGTGCCAGCAGCTTTCGACAGGGCCGTATCGAGCAGTACTTC.

This clonotype was detected many times. The V gene is TRBV27, the J gene TRBJ1-2; D is undetermined. V lost 2 bases and J 10 bases, leaving 20 bases between the germline ends. Germline CDR1 and CDR2: MNHEY and SMNVEV (reference sequence). CDR3 size: 15 residues. The CDR3 region is CASSLIGERLGSYTF. In DNA, the CDR3 is TGTGCCAGCAGTTTAATCGGGGAAAGGCTTGGGTCCTACACCTTC.

This clonotype was seen at least ten times. This chain connects TRBV28 to TRBJ1-1, with no clear D. CDR3 length: 12 residues. From germline, CDR1 is MDHEN and CDR2 SYDVKM. The germline V and J ends were trimmed by 5 bases and 7 bases, with 11 bases remaining between them. The CDR3 bases are TGTGCCAGCAGTACGTCCGGACTTGAAGCTTTCTTT. This translates into CASSTSGLEAFF.

This clonotype was detected only a few times. Because the CDR3 is missing its conserved closing phenylalanine or tryptophan, this is likely a read error. The J gene is TRBJ1-1, the V gene TRBV30; 10 bases line up with TRBD1. J gave up 8 bases and V 4 bases, and 4 bases lay outside the gene matches. Germline-derived CDR1 and CDR2 are GTSNPN and SVGIG (reference sequence). The CDR3 contains 12 residues. The DNA for the CDR3 is TGTGCCTGGAAAGACAGGGGGCAGGAAGCTTTCCTT. This encodes CAWKDRGQEAFL.

There are many counts of this clonotype. The genes are TRBV11-2 and TRBJ2-2; 8 nucleotides align to TRBD2. Germline V gene data show CDR1 as SGHAT and CDR2 as FQNNGV. The CDR3 has 16 residues. V was pared by 5 bases and J by 5 bases, with 10 bases of the junction left unmatched. The CDR3 DNA follows: TGTGCCAGCAGCACCACAGCGGGAGTCTTTACCGGGGAGCTGTTTTTT. Its protein product is CASSTTAGVFTGELFF.

This clonotype was recorded at least ten times. CDR3 residues: CASSLDRVGGSPLHF. The CDR3 DNA reads TGTGCCAGCAGCCTGGACAGGGTGGGAGGTTCACCCCTCCACTTT. This chain joins TRBV7-2 and TRBJ1-6; 8 nucleotides line up with TRBD1. The CDR3 consists of 15 residues. The ends lost 5 bases at V and 9 bases at J; junction bases unmatched: 9. The germline V gene encodes CDR1 SGHTA and CDR2 FQGNSA.

This clonotype was picked up many times. This chain uses TRBV28 with TRBJ2-5, with D maybe TRBD1 (6 bases). The V and J ends lost 4 bases and 2 bases respectively, with 20 bases between them. The CDR3 length is 17 residues. Per the germline V gene, CDR1 is MDHEN and CDR2 is SYDVKM. The CDR3 spells CASSWNPDRSRQETQYF. As DNA, the CDR3 is TGTGCCAGCAGTTGGAATCCGGACAGATCCCGACAAGAGACCCAGTACTTC. Variable domain in full (rest from reference TRBV28 and TRBJ2-5): DVKVTQSSRYLVKRTGEKVFLECVQDMDHENMFWYRQDPGLGLRLIYFSYDVKMKEKGDIPEGYSVSREKKERFSLILESASTNQTSMYLCASSWNPDRSRQETQYFGPGTRLLVL.

The table lists this clonotype with many counts. V gene TRBV18 combines with J gene TRBJ1-2; 7 bases map to TRBD1. V lost 2 bases, J lost 7 bases, and 10 bases stayed unmatched. CDR1 and CDR2 from the germline V gene are KGHSH and LQKENI. The length of the CDR3 is 15 residues. The CDR3 here is CASSPDSRGVAGYTF. The CDR3, as DNA: TGTGCCAGCTCACCAGATTCCAGGGGGGTCGCTGGCTACACCTTC.

In its sample, this clonotype was seen a few times. The rearrangement joins TRBV28 to TRBJ2-7; 7 bases align to TRBD1. CDR1 is MDHEN, CDR2 SYDVKM, per germline. V gave up 2 bases and J gave up 2 bases; unmatched junction bases: 3. The CDR3 totals 14 residues. The CDR3 loop is CASSLGTETYEQYF. CDR3 in DNA: TGTGCCAGCAGTTTAGGGACAGAAACCTACGAGCAGTACTTC.

This clonotype was detected ten times or more. The V gene is TRBV20-1, the J gene TRBJ2-5; D ambiguous. This CDR3 contains 11 residues. CDR1 DFQATT and CDR2 SNEGSKA come from the germline V gene (reference sequence). Trimming removed 4 bases at V and 4 bases at J, with 7 bases between. The CDR3 DNA follows: TGCAGTGCTATTTCCCGAGAGACCCAGTACTTC. Amino acids: CSAISRETQYF.

This clonotype was detected many times. The V call is TRBV29-1, the J call TRBJ1-2; 7 bases agree with TRBD1. Germline V gene lookup returns CDR1 SQVTM and CDR2 ANQGSEA. The CDR3 runs 13 residues. J gave up 4 bases and V 5 bases, and 7 bases lay outside the gene matches. CDR3 sequence reads: CSVNRGGGYGYTF. Written as DNA, the CDR3 is TGCAGCGTTAACAGGGGTGGCGGCTATGGCTACACCTTC.

This clonotype appeared many times. V and J are TRBV6-5 and TRBJ2-7; D is unresolved. Looked up from germline, CDR1 is MNHEY and CDR2 is SVGAGI. Trimming removed 7 bases from V and 0 bases from J, with 13 bases in between. This CDR3 is 14 amino acids long. The CDR3 bases are TGTGCCAGCATTTCGGTAGGCAACTCCTACGAGCAGTACTTC. Protein: CASISVGNSYEQYF.

This clonotype was recorded at least ten times. The chain is built from TRBV20-1 and TRBJ2-7; 8 nucleotides match TRBD2. V shed 6 bases, J shed 4 bases, and the junction held 5 bases outside the gene matches. The CDR3 is 12 amino acids. The V gene's germline CDR1 is DFQATT and CDR2 SNEGSKA (reference sequence). The CDR3 loop reads CSAGGRLYEQYF. DNA of the CDR3: TGCAGTGCCGGCGGGAGGCTATACGAGCAGTACTTC.

The V call is TRBV7-8, the J call TRBJ2-7; D may be TRBD1 or TRBD2 (5 bases each). CDR1 is SGHVS, CDR2 FQNEAQ, per germline. With 4 bases removed from V and 2 bases from J, the gap between germline ends came to 18 bases. The CDR3 length is 16 residues. CDR3: CASSSSGSWGTYEQYF. CDR3 DNA: TGTGCCAGCAGCTCATCAGGGAGTTGGGGGACCTACGAGCAGTACTTC.

This clonotype was detected many times. V gene TRBV28 combines with J gene TRBJ2-7, with D unclear. CDR1 and CDR2 (germline): MDHEN, SYDVKM. V was clipped by 8 bases and J by 9 bases, with 14 bases between them. The CDR3 runs to 11 residues. The CDR3 reads CASARFLRQYF. Here the CDR3 DNA reads TGTGCCAGCGCTAGGTTTTTAAGGCAGTACTTC.